This TCR beta chain was sequenced in a study of post-analysis software for immune sequencing data. Whole-study findings and limits: By F measure, samples from a shared preparation batch strongly co-clustered. Patients had higher frequencies than controls of five TRBV segments, including TRBV5-6, TRBV5-1 and TRBV20-1. Controls had significantly higher normalized Chao1 diversity than multiple sclerosis patients.

As to this clonotype: Its cognate antigen is unknown.

Every TCR beta cDNA library bore unique molecular identifiers. TCRdb reanalysed the PCR reads using MiXCR and keeps one entry per CDR3 protein. The sample lists 400,000 to 500,000 distinct CDR3 sequences; approximately 42% were seen once. The CDR3 covers 14 residues. Germline CDR1 is DFQATT and CDR2 is SNEGSKA (reference sequence). The V end lost 6 bases, the J end lost 4 bases, and 16 bases lay between the germline ends. This chain links TRBV20-1 with TRBJ1-3; D remains ambiguous. The origin of this receptor is a girl aged 2 to 9 with multiple sclerosis. Sequencing input: blood. The CDR3 is CSAPDLRGGNTIYF. The CDR3 region has the DNA TGCAGTGCCCCCGATTTGCGCGGGGGAAACACCATATATTTT.